What follows are 22 T cell receptor beta chains derived from one specimen sequenced in a study of vaccination effects on CD4 cells after COVID-19. Assay: immunoSEQ multiplex PCR; the TCRdb copy retains only in-frame clones and omits some. The table includes about 37,000 clones, 65% to 80% detected once. These receptors are not linked to any known antigen. Following an approximately eleven-day culture, CD4+ T cells were purified. Sample: CD4+ T cells from PBMCs cultured without peptide, taken before COVID-19 vaccination. The source is a human donor who received a COVID-19 vaccine.

This sequence joins TRBV3-1 (or the pseudogene TRBV3-2) and TRBJ1-6, with 7 bases fitting TRBD1. The CDR3 consists of 15 residues. From germline, CDR1 is LGHDT and CDR2 YNNKEL (reference sequence). V lost 0 bases to trimming and J lost 8 bases; unmatched junction nucleotides: 4. DNA for the CDR3: TGTGCCAGCAGCCAAGATTACAGGGGCGATTCACCCCTCCACTTT. This sequence encodes CASSQDYRGDSPLHF.

The rearrangement links TRBV3-1 (or the pseudogene TRBV3-2) to TRBJ2-3; D is undetermined. Trimming left V 3 bases short and J 7 bases short, with 5 bases between. Germline CDR1 is LGHDT and CDR2 is YNNKEL (reference sequence). The CDR3 extends over 11 amino acids. The CDR3 sequence: CASSQSHTQYF. CDR3 nucleotides: TGTGCCAGCAGCCAGTCCCATACGCAGTATTTT.

The chain joins TRBV30 to TRBJ1-3; D call uncertain. The germline gives CDR1 GTSNPN, CDR2 SVGIG (reference sequence). The CDR3 has 12 amino acids. In DNA, the CDR3 is TGTGGATGCGGTAACTCTGGAAACACCATATATTTT. It specifies CGCGNSGNTIYF.

The chain recombines TRBV3-1 (or the pseudogene TRBV3-2) with TRBJ1-2; a weak D match, TRBD1 (5 bases). The germline V gene encodes CDR1 LGHDT and CDR2 YNNKEL (reference sequence). The CDR3 runs 14 residues. V was pared by 3 bases and J by 1 base, with 9 bases between. The CDR3 sequence is CASSQRGRNYGYTF. CDR3 nucleotide sequence: TGTGCCAGCAGCCAGAGGGGCCGTAACTATGGCTACACCTTC.

This clone was recorded only once. The rearrangement joins TRBV7-9 to TRBJ2-7; 9 bases agree with TRBD2. The CDR3 consists of 13 residues. The junction had 1 base not matched to a gene; V was cut back by 1 base and J by 6 bases. In germline, CDR1 is SEHNR, CDR2 FQNEAQ (reference sequence). CDR3 sequence (DNA): TGTGCCAGCAGCTTAGAACTAGCGGGCGAGCAGTACTTC. Its protein product is CASSLELAGEQYF.

This sequence joins TRBV5-1 and TRBJ1-5; the match to TRBD1 covers 7 bases. The CDR3 is 15 residues long. Looked up from germline, CDR1 is SGHRS and CDR2 is YFSETQ. Losses at the gene ends were 4 bases for V and 5 bases for J; bases not matched to a gene: 9. The CDR3 bases are TGCGCCAGCAGCCCCCGCGGGGACAGCTATCAGCCCCAGCATTTT. This encodes CASSPRGDSYQPQHF. The whole variable domain, remainder taken from reference TRBV5-1 and TRBJ1-5, is KAGVTQTPRYLIKTRGQQVTLSCSPISGHRSVSWYQQTPGQGLQFLFEYFSETQRNKGNFPGRFSGRQFSNSRSEMNVSTLELGDSALYLCASSPRGDSYQPQHFGDGTRLSIL.

The chain carries TRBV27 and TRBJ2-1, with 7 bases fitting TRBD2. From germline, CDR1 is MNHEY and CDR2 SMNVEV (reference sequence). This CDR3 has 19 residues. V trimming: 5 bases; J trimming: 0 bases; junction bases outside the gene matches: 16. CDR3 sequence (DNA): TGTGCCAGCAGTCCTCCGGCTAGCGGACTAATCAGCTCCTACAATGAGCAGTTCTTC. It encodes CASSPPASGLISSYNEQFF.

The J gene is TRBJ2-3, the V gene TRBV9, with D unresolved. The CDR3 has 13 amino acids. Germline CDR1 SGDLS, CDR2 YYNGEE. Trimming removed 6 bases at V and 5 bases at J, with 13 bases between. The CDR3 is CASTWNPGDTQYF. The CDR3 DNA reads as TGTGCCAGCACCTGGAACCCTGGAGATACGCAGTATTTT.

The CDR3 protein is CASSEHTGEQYF. For the CDR3, the DNA is TGTGCCAGCAGCGAACACACGGGGGAGCAGTACTTC. The chain couples TRBV7-9 to TRBJ2-7; D is possibly TRBD2 (5 bases). The CDR3 is 12 amino acids. Trimming pared 5 bases from V and 7 bases from J, leaving 12 bases between. The germline V gene has CDR1 SEHNR and CDR2 FQNEAQ (reference sequence).

The rearrangement uses TRBV7-3 and TRBJ1-6; 8 positions match TRBD1. The CDR3 contains 13 residues. Germline CDR1 SGHTA, CDR2 FQGTGA. Trimming cost V 4 bases and J 10 bases; bases outside gene matches: 3. CDR3 sequence (DNA): TGTGCCAGCAGCTCACAGGGGGACTCACCCCTCCACTTT. It specifies CASSSQGDSPLHF. Drawing the rest from reference TRBV7-3 and TRBJ1-6, the complete variable domain is GAGVSQTPSNKVTEKGKYVELRCDPISGHTALYWYRQSLGQGPEFLIYFQGTGAADDSGLPNDRFFAVRPEGSVSTLKIQRTERGDSAVYLCASSSQGDSPLHFGNGTRLTVT.

The J gene is TRBJ2-2, the V gene TRBV5-6, with D hard to call. The germline V and J ends were trimmed by 2 bases and 1 base, with 6 bases remaining between them. Germline values: CDR1 SGHDT, CDR2 YYEEEE. CDR3 length equals 14 residues. The CDR3 DNA follows: TGTGCCAGCAGCTTTGGCGGGAACACCGGGGAGCTGTTTTTT. Encoded protein: CASSFGGNTGELFF.

The chain employs TRBV5-1 and TRBJ1-6, with 7 bases identical to TRBD1. Germline CDR1 and CDR2: SGHRS and YFSETQ. This CDR3 is 14 amino acids long. The V segment lost 4 bases and the J segment 9 bases; nucleotides outside the gene matches: 7. The CDR3 protein is CASSPQGVGSPLHF. In DNA form, the CDR3 reads TGCGCCAGCAGCCCGCAGGGGGTCGGTTCACCCCTCCACTTT.

The chain is built from TRBV7-9 and TRBJ1-1; D remains ambiguous. Germline values: CDR1 SEHNR, CDR2 FQNEAQ (reference sequence). V was pared by 7 bases and J by 0 bases, with 6 bases between. This CDR3 has 12 amino acids. This chain's CDR3 is CASTGMNTEAFF. The CDR3 DNA reads as TGTGCCAGCACTGGAATGAACACTGAAGCTTTCTTT.

This clone was seen a single time. The chain couples TRBV29-1 to TRBJ2-5; D is perhaps TRBD1 (6 bases). V gave up 4 bases and J gave up 2 bases, with 14 bases separating them. CDR3 length equals 14 residues. Germline CDR1 is SQVTM and CDR2 is ANQGSEA. CDR3 residues: CSVVRQGQQETQYF. CDR3 bases: TGCAGCGTTGTCCGGCAGGGACAACAAGAGACCCAGTACTTC. Full variable domain (rest looked up from reference TRBV29-1 and TRBJ2-5): SAVISQKPSRDICQRGTSLTIQCQVDSQVTMMFWYRQQPGQSLTLIATANQGSEATYESGFVIDKFPISRPNLTFSTLTVSNMSPEDSSIYLCSVVRQGQQETQYFGPGTRLLVL.

V gene TRBV30 combines with J gene TRBJ2-7; the D gene is possibly TRBD1 (5 bases). The length of the CDR3 is 20 residues. Trimming removed 0 bases from V and 3 bases from J, with 30 bases in between. Germline lookup yields CDR1 GTSNPN and CDR2 SVGIG (reference sequence). CDR3 sequence reads: CAWSVPRVRGVNSRLYEQYF. CDR3 nucleotide sequence: TGTGCCTGGAGTGTACCCCGAGTAAGGGGCGTTAATTCTAGGCTCTACGAGCAGTACTTC.

The chain joins TRBV28 to TRBJ2-1, with 12 bases that match TRBD2. The CDR3 length is 16 residues. The germline gives CDR1 MDHEN, CDR2 SYDVKM. The ends lost 6 bases at V and 8 bases at J; junction bases unmatched: 11. The CDR3 reads CASSTLAGGESDEQFF. As DNA, the CDR3 is TGTGCCAGCAGCACCCTAGCGGGAGGGGAGTCGGATGAGCAGTTCTTC.

This chain uses TRBV5-5 with TRBJ1-1; 10 nucleotides agree with TRBD1. V lost 7 bases, J lost 5 bases, and 5 bases stayed unmatched. The CDR3 length is 13 residues. The germline V gene encodes CDR1 SGHKS and CDR2 YYEKEE (reference sequence). This CDR3 is CASDRTGGTEAFF. The CDR3 nucleotides read TGTGCCAGCGACAGGACAGGGGGGACTGAAGCTTTCTTT. The whole variable domain, filled in from reference TRBV5-5 and TRBJ1-1, reads DAGVTQSPTHLIKTRGQQVTLRCSPISGHKSVSWYQQVLGQGPQFIFQYYEKEERGRGNFPDRFSARQFPNYSSELNVNALLLGDSALYLCASDRTGGTEAFFGQGTRLTVV.

The rearrangement joins TRBV5-4 to TRBJ2-7; tentative D call: TRBD2 (7 bases). CDR1 is SGHNT, CDR2 YYREEE, per germline (reference sequence). V lost 1 base and J lost 8, with 13 bases in between. This CDR3 region has 13 residues. The CDR3 is CASSLSGGGKQYF. The DNA of the CDR3 is TGTGCCAGCAGCTTGAGCGGCGGGGGCAAGCAGTACTTC.

This clone was seen a single time. This sequence joins TRBV2 and TRBJ2-3, with TRBD2 identical over 7 bases. Germline V gene lookup returns CDR1 SNHLY and CDR2 FYNNEI. The CDR3 totals 16 residues. The V gene end was trimmed by 7 bases and the J gene end by 2 bases; junction bases not matched to a gene: 12. CDR3 region: CASTGEGEAPTDTQYF. In nucleotides, the CDR3 is TGTGCCAGCACGGGGGAGGGAGAAGCGCCCACAGATACGCAGTATTTT.

The count of this clone is one. The genes are TRBV5-1 and TRBJ2-7; 9 bases are a match to TRBD2. The CDR3 totals 16 residues. The V gene end was trimmed by 0 bases and the J gene end by 1 base; junction bases not matched to a gene: 5. Germline lookup yields CDR1 SGHRS and CDR2 YFSETQ. This CDR3 is CASSLGPSGTSYEQYF. DNA of the CDR3: TGCGCCAGCAGCTTGGGTCCTAGCGGGACTTCCTACGAGCAGTACTTC.

In DNA, the CDR3 is TGTGCCTGCAGAGGTTATACCGGGACAGATAGCTTAATTTCACCCCTCCACTTT. This codes for CACRGYTGTDSLISPLHF. The rearrangement uses TRBV30 and TRBJ1-6, with 7 bases identical to TRBD1. The CDR3 is made up of 18 amino acids. Germline CDR1 GTSNPN, CDR2 SVGIG (reference sequence). After removal of 6 bases from V and 9 bases from J, the junction contained 23 bases not matched to a gene.

This rearrangement joins TRBV7-2 to TRBJ2-7; weak D call: TRBD1 (6 bases). The CDR3 runs 17 residues. Germline V gives CDR1 SGHTA, CDR2 FQGNSA. V lost 5 bases to trimming and J lost 0 bases, with 20 bases between them. The CDR3, as DNA: TGTGCCAGCAGCCTATTGACAGGCCAAACGAGCTCCTACGAGCAGTACTTC. Protein: CASSLLTGQTSSYEQYF.